This T cell receptor beta chain was documented in a study of cytomegalovirus exposure and HLA in healthy donors. Profiling relied on immunoSEQ multiplex PCR, and the TCRdb table lists in-frame clones only, not all of them. Of about 110,000 clones in the sample, 88% were seen once. V dropped 5 bases and J dropped 8 bases, with 18 bases sitting between them. The CDR3 length is 14 residues. Germline CDR1 reads SEHNR; CDR2 reads FQNEAQ (reference sequence). The sample consisted of PBMCs. The V and J genes are TRBV7-9 and TRBJ1-2; a possible D gene is TRBD1 (6 bases). The clonotype comes from a woman in her twenties or thirties in good health and CMV-seropositive. The CDR3 sequence: CASSQDQYREGYTF. CDR3 bases: TGTGCCAGCAGCCAAGATCAGTACAGGGAAGGCTACACCTTC.